This record looks at one T cell receptor beta chain sequence and its context. The antigen is unknown. Produced via immunoSEQ multiplex PCR; TCRdb's table is partial and in-frame only. The repertoire holds approximately 120,000 clones, roughly 80% seen once, with approximately 3% in the top ten. This specimen comes from a study of radiation and T cells in renal cell carcinoma. Study results and caveats: Top tumor clonotypes rose in blood 2 weeks post-radiation, then contracted.

Time point reported: baseline pretreatment blood. The treatment here: 15 Gy SBRT to primary tumor, nephrectomy 4 weeks later. The sequences come from blood, collected from a patient whose treatment included radiotherapy and nephrectomy. This clonotype originated in a woman in her fifties or sixties with renal cell carcinoma.

CDR3 loop: CASSGLAGNAGELFF. DNA for the CDR3: TGTGCCAGCAGCGGACTAGCGGGAAACGCCGGGGAGCTGTTTTTT. The V call is TRBV5-6, the J call TRBJ2-2, with 12 bases identical to TRBD2. V dropped 4 bases and J dropped 6; count of bases not matched to a gene: 4. The germline gives CDR1 SGHDT, CDR2 YYEEEE. This CDR3 is built from 15 residues.